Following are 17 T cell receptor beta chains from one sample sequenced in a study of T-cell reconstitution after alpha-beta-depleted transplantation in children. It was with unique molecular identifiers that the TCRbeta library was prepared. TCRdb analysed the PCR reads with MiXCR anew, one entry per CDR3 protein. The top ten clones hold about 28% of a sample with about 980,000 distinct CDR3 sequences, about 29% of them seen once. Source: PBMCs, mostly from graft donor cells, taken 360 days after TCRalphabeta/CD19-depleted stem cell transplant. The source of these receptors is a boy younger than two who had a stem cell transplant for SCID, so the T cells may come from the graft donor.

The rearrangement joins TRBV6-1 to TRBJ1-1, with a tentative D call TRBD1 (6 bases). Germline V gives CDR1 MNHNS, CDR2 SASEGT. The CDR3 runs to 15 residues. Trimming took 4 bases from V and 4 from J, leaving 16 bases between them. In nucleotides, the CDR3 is TGTGCCAGCAGTGGGCGGGGGGCTGTAGCCACTGAAGCTTTCTTT. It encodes CASSGRGAVATEAFF.

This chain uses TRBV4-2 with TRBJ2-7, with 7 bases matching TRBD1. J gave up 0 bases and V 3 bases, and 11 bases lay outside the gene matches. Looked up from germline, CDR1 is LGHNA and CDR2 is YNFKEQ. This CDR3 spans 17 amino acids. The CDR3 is CASSQSPAGGDSYEQYF. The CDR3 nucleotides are TGTGCCAGCAGCCAGTCCCCGGCAGGGGGAGACTCCTACGAGCAGTACTTC.

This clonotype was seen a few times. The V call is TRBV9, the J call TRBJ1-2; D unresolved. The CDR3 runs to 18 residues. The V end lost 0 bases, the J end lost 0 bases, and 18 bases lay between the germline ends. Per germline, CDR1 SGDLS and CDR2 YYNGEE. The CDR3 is CASSVDPREGTPNYGYTF. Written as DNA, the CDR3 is TGTGCCAGCAGCGTAGACCCCCGAGAGGGCACCCCTAACTATGGCTACACCTTC.

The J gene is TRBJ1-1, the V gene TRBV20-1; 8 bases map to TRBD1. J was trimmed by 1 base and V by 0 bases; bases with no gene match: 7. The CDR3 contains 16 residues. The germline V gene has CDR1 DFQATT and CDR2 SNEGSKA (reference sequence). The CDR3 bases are TGCAGTGCTAGAGATGGTGGACAGGGACAGAACACTGAAGCTTTCTTT. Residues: CSARDGGQGQNTEAFF.

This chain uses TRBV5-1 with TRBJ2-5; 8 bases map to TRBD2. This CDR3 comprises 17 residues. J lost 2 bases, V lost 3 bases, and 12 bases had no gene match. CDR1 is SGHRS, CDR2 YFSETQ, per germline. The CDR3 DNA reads TGCGCCAGCAGCTCTCGAGCGGGGGTAAAACCTCAAGAGACCCAGTACTTC. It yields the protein CASSSRAGVKPQETQYF.

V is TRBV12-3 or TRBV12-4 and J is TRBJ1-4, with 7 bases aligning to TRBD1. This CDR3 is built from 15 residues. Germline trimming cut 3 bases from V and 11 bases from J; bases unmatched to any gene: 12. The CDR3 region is CASSFGEGAGGKLFF. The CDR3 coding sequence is TGTGCCAGCAGTTTTGGTGAGGGGGCAGGTGGGAAACTGTTTTTT.

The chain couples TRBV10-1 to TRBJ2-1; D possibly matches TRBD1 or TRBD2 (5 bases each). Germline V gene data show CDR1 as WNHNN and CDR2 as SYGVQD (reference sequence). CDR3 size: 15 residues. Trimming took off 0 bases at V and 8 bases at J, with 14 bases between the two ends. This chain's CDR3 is CASSESRKRGDEQFF. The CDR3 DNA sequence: TGCGCCAGCAGTGAGTCGAGGAAACGGGGCGATGAGCAGTTCTTC.

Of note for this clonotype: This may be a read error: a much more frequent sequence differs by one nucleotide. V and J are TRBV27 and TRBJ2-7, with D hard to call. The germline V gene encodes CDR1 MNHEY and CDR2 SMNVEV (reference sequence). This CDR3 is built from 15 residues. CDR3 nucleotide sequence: TGTGCCAGCAGTTTAGGGCAGGCAATCGCCTACGAGGAGTACTTC. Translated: CASSLGQAIAYEEYF.

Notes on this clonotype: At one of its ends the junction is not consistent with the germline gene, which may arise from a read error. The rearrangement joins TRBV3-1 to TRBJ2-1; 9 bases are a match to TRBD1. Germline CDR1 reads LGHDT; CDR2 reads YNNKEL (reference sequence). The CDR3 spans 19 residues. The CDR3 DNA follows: TGTGCCTGCAGGTCCGGGACAGGGTTTGGCCTACGTACGTACAATGAGCAGTTCTTC. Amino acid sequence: CACRSGTGFGLRTYNEQFF.

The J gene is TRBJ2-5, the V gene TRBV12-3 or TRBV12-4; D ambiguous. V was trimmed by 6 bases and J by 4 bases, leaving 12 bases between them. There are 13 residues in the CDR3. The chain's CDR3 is CASSPWARETQYF. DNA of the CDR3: TGTGCCAGCAGCCCCTGGGCCAGAGAGACCCAGTACTTC.

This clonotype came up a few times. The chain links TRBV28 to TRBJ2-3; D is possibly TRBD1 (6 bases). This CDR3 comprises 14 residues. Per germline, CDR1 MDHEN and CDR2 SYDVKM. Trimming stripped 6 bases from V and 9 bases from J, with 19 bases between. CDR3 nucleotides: TGTGCCAGCAGCCTAAGAGACAGGATGGTCACGCAGTATTTT. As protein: CASSLRDRMVTQYF.

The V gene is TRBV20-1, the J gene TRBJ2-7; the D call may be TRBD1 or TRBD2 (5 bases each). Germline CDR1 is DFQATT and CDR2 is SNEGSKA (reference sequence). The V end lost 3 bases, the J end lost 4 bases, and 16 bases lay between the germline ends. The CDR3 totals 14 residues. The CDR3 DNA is TGCAGTGCTAGGCTTGTGGGGCGCGGGTACGAGCAGTACTTC. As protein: CSARLVGRGYEQYF.

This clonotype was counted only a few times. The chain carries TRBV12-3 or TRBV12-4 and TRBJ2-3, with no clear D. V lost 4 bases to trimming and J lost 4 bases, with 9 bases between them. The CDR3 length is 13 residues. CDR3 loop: CASSSDSSDTQYF. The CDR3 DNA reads TGTGCCAGCAGTTCTGACTCTTCAGATACGCAGTATTTT.

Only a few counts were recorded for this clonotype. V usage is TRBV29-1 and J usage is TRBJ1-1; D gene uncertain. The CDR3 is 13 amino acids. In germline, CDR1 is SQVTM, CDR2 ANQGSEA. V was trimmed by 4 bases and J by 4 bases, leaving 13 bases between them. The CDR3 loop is CSVGKPRGTEAFF. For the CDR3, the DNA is TGCAGCGTTGGAAAACCGAGAGGCACTGAAGCTTTCTTT.

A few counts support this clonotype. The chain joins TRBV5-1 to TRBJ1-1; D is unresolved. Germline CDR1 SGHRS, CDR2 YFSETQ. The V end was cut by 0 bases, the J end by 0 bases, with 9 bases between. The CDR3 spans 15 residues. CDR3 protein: CASSLAHTMNTEAFF. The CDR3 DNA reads TGCGCCAGCAGCTTGGCACATACCATGAACACTGAAGCTTTCTTT. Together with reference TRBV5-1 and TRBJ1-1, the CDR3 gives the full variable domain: KAGVTQTPRYLIKTRGQQVTLSCSPISGHRSVSWYQQTPGQGLQFLFEYFSETQRNKGNFPGRFSGRQFSNSRSEMNVSTLELGDSALYLCASSLAHTMNTEAFFGQGTRLTVV.

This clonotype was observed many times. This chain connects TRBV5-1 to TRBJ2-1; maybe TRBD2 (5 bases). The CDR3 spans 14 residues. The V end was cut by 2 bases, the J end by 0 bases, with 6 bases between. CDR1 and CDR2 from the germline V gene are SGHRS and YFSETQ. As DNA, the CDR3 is TGCGCCAGCAGCTTAGGGAGCTCCTACAATGAGCAGTTCTTC. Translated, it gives CASSLGSSYNEQFF.

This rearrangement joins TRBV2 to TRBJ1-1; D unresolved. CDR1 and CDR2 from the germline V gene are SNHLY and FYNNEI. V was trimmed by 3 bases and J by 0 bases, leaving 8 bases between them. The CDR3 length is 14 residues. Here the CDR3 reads CASSDLQMNTEAFF. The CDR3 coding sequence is TGTGCCAGCAGTGACTTGCAGATGAACACTGAAGCTTTCTTT.